These 24 T cell receptor beta chains originate from one sample sequenced in a study of long-term antiretroviral therapy in people with HIV. The assay used was immunoSEQ (version v3.0), run at survey level. Only in-frame clones appear in the TCRdb table, and some are missing; sequencing was by immunoSEQ multiplex PCR. The repertoire consists of about 48,000 clones, with around 84% occurring once and the leading ten covering approximately 3.2%. The material was unsorted PBMCs, obtained 0.8 years after starting antiretroviral therapy. The receptors shown here come from a woman under 30 with HIV.

J is TRBJ2-7 and V is TRBV4-3; the D gene is possibly TRBD1 (6 bases). Trimming pared 1 base from V and 10 bases from J, leaving 20 bases between. Germline lookup yields CDR1 LGHNA and CDR2 YSLEER. The CDR3 is 15 amino acids. In DNA form, the CDR3 reads TGCGCCAGCAGCCAAGGCGACAGGCCCTTTTTCGGCCAGTACTTC. Its translation: CASSQGDRPFFGQYF.

V gene TRBV4-3 combines with J gene TRBJ2-7; a possible D gene is TRBD1 (6 bases). Germline V gene lookup returns CDR1 LGHNA and CDR2 YSLEER. V gave up 0 bases and J gave up 9 bases, with 18 bases separating them. This CDR3 spans 15 amino acids. The chain's CDR3 is CASSQDWTERAGQYF. The CDR3 region has the DNA TGCGCCAGCAGCCAAGATTGGACAGAGCGCGCGGGGCAGTACTTC.

The chain couples TRBV5-6 to TRBJ2-1, with 9 bases that match TRBD2. Trimming cost V 6 bases and J 9 bases; bases outside gene matches: 19. The CDR3 consists of 17 residues. Germline loops: CDR1 SGHDT, CDR2 YYEEEE. CDR3: CASTQEASGEVSIEQFF. The CDR3 DNA reads as TGTGCCAGCACCCAGGAGGCTAGCGGGGAGGTATCTATTGAGCAGTTCTTC.

The gene calls are TRBV5-6 and TRBJ1-2; no clear D. Germline V gives CDR1 SGHDT, CDR2 YYEEEE. Trimming took off 3 bases at V and 4 bases at J, with 10 bases between the two ends. The CDR3 spans 13 residues. The DNA for the CDR3 is TGTGCCAGCAGCTACGAGGACCTCTATGGCTACACCTTC. It specifies CASSYEDLYGYTF.

V and J are TRBV7-2 and TRBJ1-1; a weak D match, TRBD1 (6 bases). V was clipped by 5 bases and J by 10 bases, with 11 bases between them. The CDR3 extends over 11 amino acids. Germline V gene lookup returns CDR1 SGHTA and CDR2 FQGNSA. The CDR3 region is CASSAMDRAFF. The CDR3 DNA reads as TGTGCCAGCAGCGCTATGGACAGAGCTTTCTTT. The full variable domain, with the rest looked up from reference TRBV7-2 and TRBJ1-1, is GAGVSQSPSNKVTEKGKDVELRCDPISGHTALYWYRQSLGQGLEFLIYFQGNSAPDKSGLPSDRFSAERTGGSVSTLTIQRTQQEDSAVYLCASSAMDRAFFGQGTRLTVV.

This chain joins TRBV27 and TRBJ1-1; D is unresolved. There are 15 residues in the CDR3. V lost 5 bases, J lost 3 bases, and 16 bases lay in between. CDR1 and CDR2 from the germline V gene are MNHEY and SMNVEV (reference sequence). The CDR3 DNA is TGTGCCAGCAGTCCGTTTCCGAGCACGGACACTGAAGCTTTCTTT. As protein: CASSPFPSTDTEAFF.

The rearrangement uses TRBV5-1 and TRBJ1-4; tentative D call: TRBD1 (5 bases). V lost 3 bases, J lost 6 bases, and 15 bases lay in between. Germline V gene lookup returns CDR1 SGHRS and CDR2 YFSETQ. The CDR3 covers 15 residues. CDR3: CASSWGGGAYEKLFF. The CDR3 coding sequence is TGCGCCAGCAGCTGGGGCGGAGGGGCGTATGAAAAACTGTTTTTT.

The chain employs TRBV6-4 and TRBJ2-3; no reliable D call. Trimming took off 0 bases at V and 4 bases at J, with 14 bases between the two ends. The CDR3 sequence is 16 residues long. Germline assignment: CDR1 MRHNA and CDR2 SNTAGT. CDR3 coding DNA: TGTGCCAGCAGTGACTCGACAACCAGGTCGGCAGATACGCAGTATTTT. Encoded protein: CASSDSTTRSADTQYF.

This clone was detected a few times. The rearrangement links TRBV12-5 to TRBJ1-1, with D possibly being TRBD1 (6 bases). Germline CDR1 and CDR2: LGHNT and FRNRAP. Trimming stripped 6 bases from V and 4 bases from J, with 15 bases between. The CDR3 spans 14 residues. This CDR3 reads CASGQTGIGTEAFF. CDR3 nucleotides: TGTGCTAGTGGCCAAACAGGGATTGGCACTGAAGCTTTCTTT. The full variable domain, its missing parts supplied by reference TRBV12-5 and TRBJ1-1, is DARVTQTPRHKVTEMGQEVTMRCQPILGHNTVFWYRQTMMQGLELLAYFRNRAPLDDSGMPKDRFSAEMPDATLATLKIQPSEPRDSAVYFCASGQTGIGTEAFFGQGTRLTVV.

This sequence joins TRBV7-2 and TRBJ2-1; TRBD2 aligns across 7 bases. Trimming cost V 0 bases and J 4 bases; bases outside gene matches: 3. Germline V gives CDR1 SGHTA, CDR2 FQGNSA. The CDR3 is made up of 15 amino acids. The CDR3 DNA reads TGTGCCAGCAGCTTAGCGGCGGGAGTATACAATGAGCAGTTCTTC. It yields the protein CASSLAAGVYNEQFF.

J is TRBJ2-7 and V is TRBV6-1; a possible D gene is TRBD2 (7 bases). Germline V gives CDR1 MNHNS, CDR2 SASEGT. V was trimmed by 4 bases and J by 4 bases, leaving 14 bases between them. The CDR3 has 14 amino acids. The chain's CDR3 is CASSVRGAQYEQYF. In DNA, the CDR3 is TGTGCCAGCAGTGTTCGGGGGGCGCAATACGAGCAGTACTTC.

V usage is TRBV27 and J usage is TRBJ2-7; D is possibly TRBD1 (5 bases). The CDR3 contains 13 residues. Germline values: CDR1 MNHEY, CDR2 SMNVEV (reference sequence). Between the trimmed V and J ends, which lost 8 bases and 2 bases, there was a span of 13 bases. CDR3 region: CASWAGRAYEQYF. The CDR3 region has the DNA TGTGCCAGCTGGGCTGGCAGGGCCTACGAGCAGTACTTC.

In this sample, this clone turned up a few times. This chain links TRBV10-1 with TRBJ2-3; D possibly corresponds to TRBD2 (5 bases). The CDR3 has 14 residues. Trimming took 5 bases from V and 0 from J, leaving 9 bases between them. Germline assignment: CDR1 WNHNN and CDR2 SYGVQD (reference sequence). The CDR3 DNA reads as TGCGCCAGCAGTTTGGACTCCAGCACAGATACGCAGTATTTT. Protein product: CASSLDSSTDTQYF.

This chain uses TRBV25-1 with TRBJ2-7; the D is unclear. This CDR3 comprises 13 residues. The V end was cut by 0 bases, the J end by 6 bases, with 9 bases between. Germline V CDR1 and CDR2: MGHDK, SYGVNS. CDR3 residues: CASSEYTSSEQYF. The CDR3 DNA sequence: TGTGCCAGCAGTGAATACACATCCAGCGAGCAGTACTTC.

The gene calls are TRBV7-8 and TRBJ1-5, with D possibly TRBD1 on 5 matching bases. This CDR3 is built from 16 residues. Germline assignment: CDR1 SGHVS and CDR2 FQNEAQ. Trimming shortened V by 1 base and J by 0 bases, and 10 bases separated the two germline ends. As DNA, the CDR3 is TGTGCCAGCAGCTTAGAAGGGGCAAGTAGCAATCAGCCCCAGCATTTT. Its translation: CASSLEGASSNQPQHF.

This clone was detected only once. The chain links TRBV13 to TRBJ1-1; 8 bases line up with TRBD1. J gave up 1 base and V 1 base, and 5 bases lay outside the gene matches. This CDR3 is built from 16 residues. Germline CDR1 and CDR2: PRHDT and FYEKMQ (reference sequence). The CDR3 nucleotides read TGTGCCAGCAGCTTAGTCACAGGGGGGGAGAACACTGAAGCTTTCTTT. It is translated as CASSLVTGGENTEAFF.

The V call is TRBV27, the J call TRBJ2-3; D is ambiguous. Germline V gives CDR1 MNHEY, CDR2 SMNVEV (reference sequence). With 5 bases removed from V and 5 bases from J, the gap between germline ends came to 5 bases. This CDR3 has 11 amino acids. CDR3 in amino acids: CASSKGDTQYF. The DNA for the CDR3 is TGTGCCAGCAGTAAGGGAGATACGCAGTATTTT.

J is TRBJ1-3 and V is TRBV28; D gene uncertain. With 5 bases removed from V and 4 bases from J, the gap between germline ends came to 9 bases. CDR1 MDHEN and CDR2 SYDVKM come from the germline V gene. The CDR3 sequence is 13 residues long. The CDR3 is CASSPPPGNTIYF. The CDR3 bases are TGTGCCAGCAGTCCCCCCCCCGGAAACACCATATATTTT. Complete variable domain (other parts from reference TRBV28 and TRBJ1-3): DVKVTQSSRYLVKRTGEKVFLECVQDMDHENMFWYRQDPGLGLRLIYFSYDVKMKEKGDIPEGYSVSREKKERFSLILESASTNQTSMYLCASSPPPGNTIYFGEGSWLTVV.

The table lists this clone with a count of one. V usage is TRBV4-3 and J usage is TRBJ2-1; TRBD1 or TRBD2 may be the D gene (5 bases each). The CDR3 runs to 16 residues. The germline V gene encodes CDR1 LGHNA and CDR2 YSLEER. Trimming shortened V by 5 bases and J by 5 bases, and 19 bases separated the two germline ends. Here the CDR3 reads CASSSQTGPGHNEQFF. DNA for the CDR3: TGCGCCAGCAGCTCACAAACGGGCCCGGGGCACAATGAGCAGTTCTTC.

The chain uses TRBV7-9 and TRBJ2-4; 10 nucleotides agree with TRBD1. CDR1 is SEHNR and CDR2 is FQNEAQ in the germline V gene (reference sequence). This CDR3 spans 16 amino acids. Losses at the gene ends were 6 bases for V and 1 base for J; bases not matched to a gene: 6. The CDR3 DNA is TGTGCCAGCAGGTCTACGGGACAGGGGGCCAAAAACATTCAGTACTTC. This codes for CASRSTGQGAKNIQYF. The full variable domain, completed using reference TRBV7-9 and TRBJ2-4, is DTGVSQNPRHKITKRGQNVTFRCDPISEHNRLYWYRQTLGQGPEFLTYFQNEAQLEKSRLLSDRFSAERPKGSFSTLEIQRTEQGDSAMYLCASRSTGQGAKNIQYFGAGTRLSVL.

This chain uses TRBV9 with TRBJ2-1; D might be TRBD2 (5 bases). Germline CDR1 and CDR2: SGDLS and YYNGEE. V was shortened by 3 bases and J by 8 bases, with 18 bases between the two germline ends. This CDR3 comprises 15 residues. CDR3 in DNA: TGTGCCAGCAGCGAGGAGGAGAACTTACGATATGAGCAGTTCTTC. Protein product: CASSEEENLRYEQFF. Looking up the rest from reference TRBV9 and TRBJ2-1 gives the full variable domain: DSGVTQTPKHLITATGQRVTLRCSPRSGDLSVYWYQQSLDQGLQFLIQYYNGEERAKGNILERFSAQQFPDLHSELNLSSLELGDSALYFCASSEEENLRYEQFFGPGTRLTVL.

V is TRBV6-5 and J is TRBJ2-1; 13 bases are a match to TRBD2. CDR1 is MNHEY and CDR2 is SVGAGI in the germline V gene. CDR3 length: 16 amino acids. V lost 0 bases to trimming and J lost 7 bases; unmatched junction nucleotides: 3. For the CDR3, the DNA is TGTGCCAGCAGTTACTCGACTAGCGGGAGGAGGAATGAGCAGTTCTTC. This translates into CASSYSTSGRRNEQFF.

This chain uses TRBV13 with TRBJ2-7; 7 bases align to TRBD2. CDR3 length: 17 amino acids. The junction had 8 bases not matched to a gene; V was cut back by 0 bases and J by 0 bases. Germline CDR1 reads PRHDT; CDR2 reads FYEKMQ (reference sequence). The CDR3 DNA is TGTGCCAGCAGCTTAGGGACTAGCCATCTAAGCTCCTACGAGCAGTACTTC. The encoded protein is CASSLGTSHLSSYEQYF.

This chain uses TRBV28 with TRBJ2-7; the D gene could be TRBD1 or TRBD2 (6 bases each). The CDR3 extends over 15 amino acids. Germline V CDR1 and CDR2: MDHEN, SYDVKM. Deletions cut 7 bases from V and 3 bases from J, with 19 bases between. CDR3 amino acids: CASTFYGGSNYEQYF. DNA for the CDR3: TGTGCCAGCACCTTTTACGGGGGCTCCAACTACGAGCAGTACTTC.